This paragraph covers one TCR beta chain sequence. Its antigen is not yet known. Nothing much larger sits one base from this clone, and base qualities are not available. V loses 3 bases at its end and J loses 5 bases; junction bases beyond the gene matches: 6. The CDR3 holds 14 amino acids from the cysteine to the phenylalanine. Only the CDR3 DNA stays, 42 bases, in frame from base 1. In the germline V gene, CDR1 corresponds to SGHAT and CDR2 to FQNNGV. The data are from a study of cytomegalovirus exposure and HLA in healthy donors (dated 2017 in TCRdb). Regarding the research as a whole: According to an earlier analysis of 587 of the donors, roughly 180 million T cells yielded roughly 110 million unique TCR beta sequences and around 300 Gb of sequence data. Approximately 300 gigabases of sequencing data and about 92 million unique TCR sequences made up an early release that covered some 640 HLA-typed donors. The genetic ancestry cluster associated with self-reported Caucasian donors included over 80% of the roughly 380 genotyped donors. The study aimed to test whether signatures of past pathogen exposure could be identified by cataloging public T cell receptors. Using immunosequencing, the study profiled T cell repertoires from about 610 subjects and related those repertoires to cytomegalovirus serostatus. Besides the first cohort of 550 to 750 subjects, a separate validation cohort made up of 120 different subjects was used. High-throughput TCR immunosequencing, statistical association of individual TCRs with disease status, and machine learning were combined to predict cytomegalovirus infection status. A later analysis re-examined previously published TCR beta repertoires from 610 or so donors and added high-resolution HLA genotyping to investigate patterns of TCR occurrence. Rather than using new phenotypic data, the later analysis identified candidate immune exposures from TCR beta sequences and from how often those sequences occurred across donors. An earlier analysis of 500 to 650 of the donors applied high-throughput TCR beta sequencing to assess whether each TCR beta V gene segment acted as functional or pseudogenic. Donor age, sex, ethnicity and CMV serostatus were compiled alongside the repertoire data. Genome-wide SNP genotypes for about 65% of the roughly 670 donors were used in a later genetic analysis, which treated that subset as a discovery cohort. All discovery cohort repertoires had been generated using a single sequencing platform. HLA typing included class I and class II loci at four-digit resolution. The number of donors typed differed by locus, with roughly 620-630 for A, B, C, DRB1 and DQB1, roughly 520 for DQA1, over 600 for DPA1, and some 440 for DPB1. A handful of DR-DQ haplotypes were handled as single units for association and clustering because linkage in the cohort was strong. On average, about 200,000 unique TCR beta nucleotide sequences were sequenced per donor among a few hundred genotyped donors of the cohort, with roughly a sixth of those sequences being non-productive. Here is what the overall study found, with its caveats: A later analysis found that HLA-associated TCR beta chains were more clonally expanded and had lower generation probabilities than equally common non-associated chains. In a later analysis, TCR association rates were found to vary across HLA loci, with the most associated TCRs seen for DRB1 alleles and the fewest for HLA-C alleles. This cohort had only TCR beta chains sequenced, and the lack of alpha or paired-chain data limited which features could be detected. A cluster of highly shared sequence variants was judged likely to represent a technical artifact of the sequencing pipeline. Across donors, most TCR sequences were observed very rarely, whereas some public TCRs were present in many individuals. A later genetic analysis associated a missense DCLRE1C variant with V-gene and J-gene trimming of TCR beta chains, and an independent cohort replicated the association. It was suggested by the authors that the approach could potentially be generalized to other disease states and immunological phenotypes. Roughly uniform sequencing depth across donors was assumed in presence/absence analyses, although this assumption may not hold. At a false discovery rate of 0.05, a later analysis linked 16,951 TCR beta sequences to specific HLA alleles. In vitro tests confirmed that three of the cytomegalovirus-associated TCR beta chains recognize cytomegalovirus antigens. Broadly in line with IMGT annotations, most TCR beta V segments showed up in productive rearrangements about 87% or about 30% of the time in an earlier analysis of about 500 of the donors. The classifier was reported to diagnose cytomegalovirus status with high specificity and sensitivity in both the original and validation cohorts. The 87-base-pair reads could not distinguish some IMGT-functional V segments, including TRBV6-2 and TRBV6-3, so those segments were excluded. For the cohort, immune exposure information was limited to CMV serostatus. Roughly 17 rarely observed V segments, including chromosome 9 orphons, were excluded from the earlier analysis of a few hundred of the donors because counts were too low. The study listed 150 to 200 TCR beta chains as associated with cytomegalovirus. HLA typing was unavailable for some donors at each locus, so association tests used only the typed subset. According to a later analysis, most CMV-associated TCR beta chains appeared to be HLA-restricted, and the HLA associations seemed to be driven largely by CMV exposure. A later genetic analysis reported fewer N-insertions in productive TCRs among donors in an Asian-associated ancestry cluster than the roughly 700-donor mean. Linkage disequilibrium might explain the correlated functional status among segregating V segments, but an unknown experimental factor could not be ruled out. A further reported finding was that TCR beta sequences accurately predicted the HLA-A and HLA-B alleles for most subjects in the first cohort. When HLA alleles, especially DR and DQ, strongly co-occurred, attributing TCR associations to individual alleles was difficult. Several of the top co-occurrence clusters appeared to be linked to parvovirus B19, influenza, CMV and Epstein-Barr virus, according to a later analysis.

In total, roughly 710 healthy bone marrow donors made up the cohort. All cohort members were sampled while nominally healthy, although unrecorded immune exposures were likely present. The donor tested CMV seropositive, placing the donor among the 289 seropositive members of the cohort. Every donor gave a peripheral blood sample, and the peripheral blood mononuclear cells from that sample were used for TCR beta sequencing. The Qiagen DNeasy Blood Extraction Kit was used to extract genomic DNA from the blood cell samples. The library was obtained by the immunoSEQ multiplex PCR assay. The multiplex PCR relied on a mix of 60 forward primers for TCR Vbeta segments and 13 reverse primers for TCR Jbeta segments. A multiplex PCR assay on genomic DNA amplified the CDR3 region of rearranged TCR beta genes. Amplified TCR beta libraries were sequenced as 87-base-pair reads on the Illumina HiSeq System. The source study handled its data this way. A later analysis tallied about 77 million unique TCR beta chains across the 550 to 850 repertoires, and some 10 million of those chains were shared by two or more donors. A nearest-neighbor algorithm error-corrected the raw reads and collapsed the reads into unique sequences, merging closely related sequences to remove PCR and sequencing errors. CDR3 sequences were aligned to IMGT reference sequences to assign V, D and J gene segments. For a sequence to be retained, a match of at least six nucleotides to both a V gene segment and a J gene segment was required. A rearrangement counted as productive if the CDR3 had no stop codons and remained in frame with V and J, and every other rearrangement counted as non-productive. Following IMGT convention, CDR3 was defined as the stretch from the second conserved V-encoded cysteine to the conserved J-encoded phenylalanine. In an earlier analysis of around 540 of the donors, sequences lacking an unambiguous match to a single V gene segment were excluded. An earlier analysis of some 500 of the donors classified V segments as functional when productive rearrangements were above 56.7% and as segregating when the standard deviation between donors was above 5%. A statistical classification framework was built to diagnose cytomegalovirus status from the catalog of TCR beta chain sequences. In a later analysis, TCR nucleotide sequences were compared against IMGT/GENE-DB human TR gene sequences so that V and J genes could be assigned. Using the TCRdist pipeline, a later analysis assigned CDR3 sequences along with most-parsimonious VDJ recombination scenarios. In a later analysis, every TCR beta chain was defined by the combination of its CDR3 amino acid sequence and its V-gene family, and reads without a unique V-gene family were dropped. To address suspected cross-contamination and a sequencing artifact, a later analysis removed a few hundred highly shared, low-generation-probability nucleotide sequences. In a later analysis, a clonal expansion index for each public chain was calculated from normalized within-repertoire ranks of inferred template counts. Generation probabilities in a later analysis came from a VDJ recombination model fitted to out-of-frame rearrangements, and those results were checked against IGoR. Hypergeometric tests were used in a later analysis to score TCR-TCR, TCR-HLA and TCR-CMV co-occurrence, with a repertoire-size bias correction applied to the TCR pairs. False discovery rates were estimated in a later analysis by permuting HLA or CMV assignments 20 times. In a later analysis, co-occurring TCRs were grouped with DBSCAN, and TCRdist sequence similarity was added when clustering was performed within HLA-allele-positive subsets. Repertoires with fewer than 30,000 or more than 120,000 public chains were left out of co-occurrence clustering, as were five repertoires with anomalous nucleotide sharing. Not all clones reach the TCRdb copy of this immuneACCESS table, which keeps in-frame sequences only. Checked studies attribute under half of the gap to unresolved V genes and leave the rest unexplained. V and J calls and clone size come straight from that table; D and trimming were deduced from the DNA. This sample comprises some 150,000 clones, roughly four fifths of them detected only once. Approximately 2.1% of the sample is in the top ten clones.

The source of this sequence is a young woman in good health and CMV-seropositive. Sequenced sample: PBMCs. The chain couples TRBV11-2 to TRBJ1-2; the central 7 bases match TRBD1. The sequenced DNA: TGTGCCAGCAGCTTCTCAGGGGGAGAATATGGCTACACCTTC. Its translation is CASSFSGGEYGYTF.